Listed below are T cell receptor beta chains from one sample, sequenced in a study of beta chain features in type 1 diabetes. Clones were read by immunoSEQ multiplex PCR, and TCRdb kept only the in-frame ones, dropping some. The table includes 600,000 to 700,000 clones, around 11% detected once. Sequenced material: naive CD4+ T cells from blood. The source is a man aged 25-40 years with type 1 diabetes. The CDR3 runs from the conserved cysteine through the conserved F or W. Each record gives: D gene, J gene, clone size, V gene, CDR3 DNA, CDR3 protein. D genes are given only for firm matches. A row's size may be missing; if present it is once, few, many or a size class.

>.|TRBJ2-3|few|TRBV5-1
TGCGCCAGCAAAGACAGCCTGAACACAGATACGCAGTATTTT
CASKDSLNTDTQYF
>.|TRBJ2-1|.|TRBV29-1
TGCAGCGTTGAGGCCGATCAGACTTACAATGAGCAGTTCTTC
CSVEADQTYNEQFF
>.|TRBJ2-6|.|TRBV5-4
TGTGCCAGCAGCTTGGGTGGTAGGGTAGAGTCTGGGGCCAACGTCCTGACTTTC
CASSLGGRVESGANVLTF
>TRBD1|TRBJ2-7|.|TRBV4-2
TGTGCCAGCAGCCAAGACCGGGACAGGGGGAGAGAGCAGTACTTC
CASSQDRDRGREQYF
>.|TRBJ1-4|few|TRBV5-6
TGTGCCAGCAGCTTGGCTGGCAATGAAAAACTGTTTTTT
CASSLAGNEKLFF
>TRBD1|TRBJ2-7|few|TRBV30
TGTGCCTGGAGTGTAGGACAGGGGCCCATCGGCGAGCAGTACTTC
CAWSVGQGPIGEQYF
>TRBD1|TRBJ2-2|few|TRBV6-4
TGTGCCAGCAGTGACACTTCCGGGACAGGGGACACCGGGGAGCTGTTTTTT
CASSDTSGTGDTGELFF
>.|TRBJ2-2|few|TRBV5-1
TGCGCCAGCAGCATTGACACCACGGCCGGGGAGCTGTTTTTT
CASSIDTTAGELFF
>TRBD1|TRBJ1-6|.|TRBV9
TGTGCCAGCAGCGTAGAGGGACAGGGGGGTTCACCCCTCCACTTT
CASSVEGQGGSPLHF
>.|TRBJ2-1|few|TRBV9
TGTGCCAGCAGCGTAGTAGGTAGCGCGTACAATGAGCAGTTCTTC
CASSVVGSAYNEQFF
>.|TRBJ2-5|.|TRBV11-2
TGTGCCAGCACGAACGATGACAGTAATCTTGCAGTTACCCAGTACTTC
CASTNDDSNLAVTQYF
>.|TRBJ2-3|few|TRBV9
TGTGCCAGCAGCGTAGTGGGGGCGGGTACAGATACGCAGTATTTT
CASSVVGAGTDTQYF
>.|TRBJ2-7|few|TRBV18
TGTGCCAGCTCACCATCCGGTCACGAGCAGTACTTC
CASSPSGHEQYF
>TRBD1|TRBJ2-7|.|TRBV19
TGTGCCAGTAGGTTGACAGGGGGCTCCTACGAGCAGTACTTC
CASRLTGGSYEQYF
>.|TRBJ1-2|.|TRBV2
TGTGCCAGCAGTGGGCAGGCGGGTTATGGCTACACCTTC
CASSGQAGYGYTF
>TRBD1|TRBJ2-6|.|TRBV5-1
TGCGCCAGCAGCACGCGGACAGGCTCTGGGGCCAACGTCCTGACTTTC
CASSTRTGSGANVLTF
>.|TRBJ2-1|.|TRBV28
TGTGCCAGCAGTTTAGGCCAGGTGAACAATGAGCAGTTCTTC
CASSLGQVNNEQFF
>.|TRBJ2-3|.|TRBV19
TGTGCCAGTAGTCCCAAAGTTTCGTGGTACGGGAGCACAGATACGCAGTATTTT
CASSPKVSWYGSTDTQYF
>.|TRBJ2-1|.|TRBV28
TGTGCCAGCAGCCGAGACAGAAACTTCTACAATGAGCAGTTCTTC
CASSRDRNFYNEQFF
>TRBD1|TRBJ1-1|.|TRBV18
TGTGCCAGCTCACCACCAGACGACAGGGCCGCCGAAGCTTTCTTT
CASSPPDDRAAEAFF
>TRBD1|TRBJ2-3|.|TRBV19
TGTGCCAGTAGGACGGACAGGGGCCTCACAGATACGCAGTATTTT
CASRTDRGLTDTQYF
>.|TRBJ2-7|few|TRBV6-5
TGTGCCAGCAGTCCACAGGGCTACGAGCAGTACTTC
CASSPQGYEQYF
>.|TRBJ1-5|once|TRBV5-6
TGTGCCAGCAGCTTGGGGATGACAGCACATAGCAATCAGCCCCAGCATTTT
CASSLGMTAHSNQPQHF
>.|TRBJ1-1|.|TRBV6-6
TGTGCCAGCAGTTACGGGCAGGACACTGAAGCTTTCTTT
CASSYGQDTEAFF
>.|TRBJ2-3|.|TRBV7-9
TGTGCCAGCAGCCCGGGCAGGGGAAGCACAGATACGCAGTATTTT
CASSPGRGSTDTQYF
>TRBD1|TRBJ2-7|few|TRBV6-5
TGTGCCAGCAGCCGGGACAGGTACTCCTACGAGCAGTACTTC
CASSRDRYSYEQYF
>.|TRBJ2-1|.|TRBV11-2
TGTGCCAGCAGCCCCCGGAGTTACAATGAGCAGTTCTTC
CASSPRSYNEQFF
>TRBD1|TRBJ2-5|.|TRBV10-3
TGTGCCATCAAAGGGACAGGGGACCAAGAGACCCAGTACTTC
CAIKGTGDQETQYF
>.|TRBJ1-2|.|TRBV9
TGTGCCAGCAGCCCCAATGCCGGGGGGCTGGGAGGCTACACCTTC
CASSPNAGGLGGYTF
>TRBD1|TRBJ1-1|.|TRBV7-2
TGTGCCAGCAGTTTAGGGACAGGACTGTTCTTT
CASSLGTGLFF
>TRBD2|TRBJ2-7|.|TRBV18
TGTGCCAGCTCACCCTCCGGGACTAGCGCCGAGCAGTACTTC
CASSPSGTSAEQYF
>TRBD2|TRBJ2-3|.|TRBV5-1
TGCGCCAGCAGCTTGGAAACTACTAGCGGGGCGCAGTATTTT
CASSLETTSGAQYF
>.|TRBJ1-1|.|TRBV5-1
TGCGCCAGCAGCTTGGTGGCTGATACTGAAGCTTTCTTT
CASSLVADTEAFF
>.|TRBJ1-2|.|TRBV15
TGTGCCACCAGCAGTCGGGCAGGGAGGGATGGCTACACCTTC
CATSSRAGRDGYTF
>.|TRBJ2-2|.|TRBV29-1
TGCAGCGTTGCTTTCCGTACGGGACACCTCACCGGGGAGCTGTTTTTT
CSVAFRTGHLTGELFF
>.|TRBJ1-5|few|TRBV10-3
TGTGCCATCAGTGAGGGAGGGGCGATGGAGCCCCAGCATTTT
CAISEGGAMEPQHF
>.|TRBJ2-7|.|TRBV11-3
TGTGCCAGCAGCTTAGTCCAGGCCTCCTACGAGCAGTACTTC
CASSLVQASYEQYF
>.|TRBJ1-6|few|TRBV2
TGTGCCAGCAGTGAAGGCAGCCCGAATTCACCCCTCCACTTT
CASSEGSPNSPLHF
>.|TRBJ2-1|few|TRBV7-2
TGTGCCAGCACCGACTGGGGGGGGCCGAGGAGCTCCTACAATGAGCAGTTCTTC
CASTDWGGPRSSYNEQFF
>.|TRBJ2-3|.|TRBV29-1
TGCAGCTTTATCCGGATAGGGACAGATACGCAGTATTTT
CSFIRIGTDTQYF
>TRBD1|TRBJ1-3|few|TRBV6-6
TGTGCCAGCAGCGCGACAGGGGGCGGAAACACCATATATTTT
CASSATGGGNTIYF
>TRBD2|TRBJ2-7|.|TRBV7-2
TGTGCCAGCAGCTTAACAGGGACTAGCTCTTCGGGCGAGCAGTACTTC
CASSLTGTSSSGEQYF
>.|TRBJ1-3|.|TRBV9
TGTGCCAGCAGCGTAGCCACAGGTTCTGCTGGAAACACCATATATTTT
CASSVATGSAGNTIYF
>TRBD1|TRBJ2-6|.|TRBV7-2
TGTGCCAGCAGTCGGGGGACAGGGATAACCAACGTCCTGACTTTC
CASSRGTGITNVLTF
>.|TRBJ1-2|few|TRBV6-5
TGTGCCAGCAGTGGGGACACATTCTATGGCTACACCTTC
CASSGDTFYGYTF
>.|TRBJ2-2|.|TRBV4-3
TGCGCCAGCAGCCAAGATCCAAGTTTTCCCGGGGAGCTGTTTTTT
CASSQDPSFPGELFF